Included here is one T cell receptor beta chain sequence, with context. The sample belongs to a study of PD-L1 blockade in urothelial cancer. Study at large: Reported median T cell count for blood samples was around 140,000.

Every PCR got spiked synthetic TCR analog templates. This table comes from immunoSEQ multiplex PCR, and its TCRdb copy is limited to in-frame clones, with some not included. The sample includes fewer than 50,000 clones, around 84% of them seen just once. The time point: pretreatment peripheral blood. The length of the CDR3 is 15 residues. From germline, CDR1 is SGDLS and CDR2 YYNGEE. With V trimmed by 4 bases and J by 3 bases, 6 bases remained unmatched. The clonotype was recovered from a man aged 65 to 85 with urothelial cancer. The specimen comprised PBMCs, sampled around atezolizumab (anti-PD-L1) treatment. The V call is TRBV9, the J call TRBJ2-1, with 8 bases that match TRBD2. The CDR3 region has the DNA TGTGCCAGCAGCCCGCGACTAGCGAACTACAATGAGCAGTTCTTC. The encoded protein is CASSPRLANYNEQFF.